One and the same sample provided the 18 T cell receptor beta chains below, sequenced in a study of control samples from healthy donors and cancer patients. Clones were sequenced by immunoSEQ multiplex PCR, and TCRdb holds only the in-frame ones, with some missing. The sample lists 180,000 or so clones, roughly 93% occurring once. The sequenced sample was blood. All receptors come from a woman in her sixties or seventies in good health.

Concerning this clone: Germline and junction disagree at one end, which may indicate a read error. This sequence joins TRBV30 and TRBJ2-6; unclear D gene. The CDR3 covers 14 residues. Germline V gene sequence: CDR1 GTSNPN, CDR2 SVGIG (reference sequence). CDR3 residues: CTWSVMRGANVLTF. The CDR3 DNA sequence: TGTACCTGGAGTGTAATGCGCGGGGCCAACGTCCTGACTTTC.

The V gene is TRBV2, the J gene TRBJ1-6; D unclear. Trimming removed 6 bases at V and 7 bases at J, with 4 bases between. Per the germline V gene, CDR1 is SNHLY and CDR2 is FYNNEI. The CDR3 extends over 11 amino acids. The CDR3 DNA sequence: TGTGCCAGCAGATCCAATTCACCCCTCCACTTT. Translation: CASRSNSPLHF.

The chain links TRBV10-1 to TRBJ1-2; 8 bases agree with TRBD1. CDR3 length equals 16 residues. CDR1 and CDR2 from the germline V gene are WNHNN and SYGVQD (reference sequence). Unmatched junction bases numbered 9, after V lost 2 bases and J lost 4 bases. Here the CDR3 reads CASSETSRDRFYGYTF. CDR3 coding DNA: TGCGCCAGCAGTGAGACGTCACGGGACAGGTTCTATGGCTACACCTTC.

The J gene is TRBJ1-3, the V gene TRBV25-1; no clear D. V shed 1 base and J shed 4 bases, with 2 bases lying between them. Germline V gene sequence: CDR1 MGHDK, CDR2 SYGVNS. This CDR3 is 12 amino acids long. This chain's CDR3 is CASSESGNTIYF. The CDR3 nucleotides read TGTGCCAGCAGTGAATCCGGAAACACCATATATTTT. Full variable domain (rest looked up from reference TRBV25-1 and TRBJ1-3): EADIYQTPRYLVIGTGKKITLECSQTMGHDKMYWYQQDPGMELHLIHYSYGVNSTEKGDLSSESTVSRIRTEHFPLTLESARPSHTSQYLCASSESGNTIYFGEGSWLTVV.

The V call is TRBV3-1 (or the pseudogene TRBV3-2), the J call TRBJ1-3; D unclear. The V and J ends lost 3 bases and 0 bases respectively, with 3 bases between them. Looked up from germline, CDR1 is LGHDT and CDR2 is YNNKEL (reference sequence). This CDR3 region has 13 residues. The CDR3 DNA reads TGTGCCAGCAGCCATTACTCTGGAAACACCATATATTTT. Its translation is CASSHYSGNTIYF.

The CDR3 DNA reads TGTGCCAGCAACCAGGGGGGTAGGAATTCACCCCTCCACTTT. This sequence encodes CASNQGGRNSPLHF. V and J are TRBV6-5 and TRBJ1-6; 7 bases line up with TRBD1. The CDR3 loop spans 14 amino acids. Trimming cost V 7 bases and J 7 bases; bases outside gene matches: 7. The germline CDR1 and CDR2 sequences are MNHEY and SVGAGI.

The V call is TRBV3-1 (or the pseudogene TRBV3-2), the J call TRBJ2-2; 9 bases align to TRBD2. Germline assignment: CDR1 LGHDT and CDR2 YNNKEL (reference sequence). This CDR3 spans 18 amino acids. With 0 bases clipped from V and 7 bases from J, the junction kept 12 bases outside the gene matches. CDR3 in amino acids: CASSQERIAGVLVGELFF. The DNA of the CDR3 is TGTGCCAGCAGCCAAGAAAGGATAGCGGGGGTTTTAGTCGGGGAGCTGTTTTTT.

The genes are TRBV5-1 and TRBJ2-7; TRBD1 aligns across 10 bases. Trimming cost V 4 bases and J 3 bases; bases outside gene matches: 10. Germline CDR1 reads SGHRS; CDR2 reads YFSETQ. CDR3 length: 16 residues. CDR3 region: CASSPGHGTGDYEQYF. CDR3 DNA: TGCGCCAGCAGCCCCGGACACGGGACAGGGGACTACGAGCAGTACTTC.

This chain's CDR3 is CASSRVRDRGVYEQYF. The CDR3 bases are TGCGCCAGCAGCCGAGTACGGGACAGGGGCGTATACGAGCAGTACTTC. The chain links TRBV23-1 to TRBJ2-7; 10 bases line up with TRBD1. TRBV23-1 is classed as an ORF, of uncertain function. This CDR3 contains 16 residues. J was trimmed by 4 bases and V by 6 bases; bases with no gene match: 12.

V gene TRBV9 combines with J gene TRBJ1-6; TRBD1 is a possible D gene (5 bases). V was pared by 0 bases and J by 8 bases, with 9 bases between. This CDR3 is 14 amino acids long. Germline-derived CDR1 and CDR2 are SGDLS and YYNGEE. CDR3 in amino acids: CASSVEGAYSPLHF. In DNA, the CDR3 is TGTGCCAGCAGCGTAGAAGGGGCCTATTCACCCCTCCACTTT.

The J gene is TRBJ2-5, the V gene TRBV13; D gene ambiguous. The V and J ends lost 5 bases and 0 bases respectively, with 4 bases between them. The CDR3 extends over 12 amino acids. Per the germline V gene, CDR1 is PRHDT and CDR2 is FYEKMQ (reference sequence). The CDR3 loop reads CASSTDQETQYF. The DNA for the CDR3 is TGTGCCAGCAGCACCGACCAAGAGACCCAGTACTTC.

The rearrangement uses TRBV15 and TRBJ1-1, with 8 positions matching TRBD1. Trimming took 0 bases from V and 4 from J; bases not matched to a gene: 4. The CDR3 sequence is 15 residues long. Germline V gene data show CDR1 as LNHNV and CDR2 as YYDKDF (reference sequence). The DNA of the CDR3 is TGTGCCACCAGCAGAGATGTAACAGGGGGCACTGAAGCTTTCTTT. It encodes CATSRDVTGGTEAFF.

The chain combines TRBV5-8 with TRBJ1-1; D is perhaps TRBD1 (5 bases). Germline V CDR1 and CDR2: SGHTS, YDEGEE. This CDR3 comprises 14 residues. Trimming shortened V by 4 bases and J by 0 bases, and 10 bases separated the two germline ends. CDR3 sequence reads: CASSGRGVNTEAFF. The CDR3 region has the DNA TGTGCCAGCAGCGGGCGAGGGGTGAACACTGAAGCTTTCTTT.

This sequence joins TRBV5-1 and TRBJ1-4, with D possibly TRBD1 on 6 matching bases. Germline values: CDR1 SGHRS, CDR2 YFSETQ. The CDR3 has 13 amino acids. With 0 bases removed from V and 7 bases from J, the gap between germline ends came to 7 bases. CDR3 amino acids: CASSLDRAEKLFF. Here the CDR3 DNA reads TGCGCCAGCAGCTTGGACAGGGCTGAAAAACTGTTTTTT.

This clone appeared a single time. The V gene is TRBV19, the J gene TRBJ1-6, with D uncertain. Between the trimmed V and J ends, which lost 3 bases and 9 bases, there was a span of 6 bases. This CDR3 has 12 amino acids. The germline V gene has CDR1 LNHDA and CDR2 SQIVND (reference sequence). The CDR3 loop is CASSMITSPLHF. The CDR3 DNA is TGTGCCAGTAGTATGATAACTTCACCCCTCCACTTT.

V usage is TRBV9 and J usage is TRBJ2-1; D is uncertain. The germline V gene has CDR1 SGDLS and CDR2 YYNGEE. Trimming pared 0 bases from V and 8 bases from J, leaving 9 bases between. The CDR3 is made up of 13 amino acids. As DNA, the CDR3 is TGTGCCAGCAGCGTAGATTCGGTGGATGAGCAGTTCTTC. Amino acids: CASSVDSVDEQFF.

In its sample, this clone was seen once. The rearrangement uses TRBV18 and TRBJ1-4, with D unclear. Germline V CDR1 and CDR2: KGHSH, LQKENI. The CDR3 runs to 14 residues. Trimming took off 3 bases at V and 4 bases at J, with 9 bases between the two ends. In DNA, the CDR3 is TGTGCCAGCTCACCCGGCAGCCTTAATGAAAAACTGTTTTTT. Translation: CASSPGSLNEKLFF. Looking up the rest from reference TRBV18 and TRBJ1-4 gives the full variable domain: NAGVMQNPRHLVRRRGQEARLRCSPMKGHSHVYWYRQLPEEGLKFMVYLQKENIIDESGMPKERFSAEFPKEGPSILRIQQVVRGDSAAYFCASSPGSLNEKLFFGSGTQLSVL.

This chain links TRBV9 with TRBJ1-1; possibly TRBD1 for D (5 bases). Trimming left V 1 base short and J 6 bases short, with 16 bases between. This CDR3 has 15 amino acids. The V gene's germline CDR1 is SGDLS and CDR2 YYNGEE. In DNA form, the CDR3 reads TGTGCCAGCAGCGTAATGTGGGACTGGGACCCTGAAGCTTTCTTT. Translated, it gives CASSVMWDWDPEAFF.